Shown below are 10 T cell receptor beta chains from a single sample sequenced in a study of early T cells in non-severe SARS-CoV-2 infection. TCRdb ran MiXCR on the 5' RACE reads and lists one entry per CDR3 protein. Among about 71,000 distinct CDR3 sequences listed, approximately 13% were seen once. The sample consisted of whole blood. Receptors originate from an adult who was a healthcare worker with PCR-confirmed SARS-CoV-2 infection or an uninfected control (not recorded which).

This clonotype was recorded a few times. Written as DNA, the CDR3 is TGTGCCAGCAGCGTAGTAACGGGGGGCACCGGGGAGCTGTTTTTT. Residues: CASSVVTGGTGELFF. The genes are TRBV9 and TRBJ2-2; 7 bases match TRBD2. V dropped 0 bases and J dropped 4; count of bases not matched to a gene: 3. Germline V gene lookup returns CDR1 SGDLS and CDR2 YYNGEE. The CDR3 spans 15 residues.

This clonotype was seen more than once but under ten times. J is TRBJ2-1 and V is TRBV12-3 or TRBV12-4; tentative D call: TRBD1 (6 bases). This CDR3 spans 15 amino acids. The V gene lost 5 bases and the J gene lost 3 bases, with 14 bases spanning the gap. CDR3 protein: CASSPTTQGYNEQFF. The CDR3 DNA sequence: TGTGCCAGCAGTCCGACGACACAGGGCTACAATGAGCAGTTCTTC.

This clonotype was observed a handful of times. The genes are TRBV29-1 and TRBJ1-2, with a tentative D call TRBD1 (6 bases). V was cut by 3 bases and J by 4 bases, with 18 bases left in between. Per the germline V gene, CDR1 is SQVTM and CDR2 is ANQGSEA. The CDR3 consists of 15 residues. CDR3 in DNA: TGCAGCGTTGAGGACAGAACCCTCACGGGCTATGGCTACACCTTC. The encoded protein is CSVEDRTLTGYGYTF.

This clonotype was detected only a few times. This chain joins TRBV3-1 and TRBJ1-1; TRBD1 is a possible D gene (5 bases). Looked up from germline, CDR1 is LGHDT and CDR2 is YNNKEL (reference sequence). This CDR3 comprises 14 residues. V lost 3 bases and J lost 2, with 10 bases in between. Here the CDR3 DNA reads TGTGCCAGCAGCCAGTCAGGGCTAAACACTGAAGCTTTCTTT. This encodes CASSQSGLNTEAFF.

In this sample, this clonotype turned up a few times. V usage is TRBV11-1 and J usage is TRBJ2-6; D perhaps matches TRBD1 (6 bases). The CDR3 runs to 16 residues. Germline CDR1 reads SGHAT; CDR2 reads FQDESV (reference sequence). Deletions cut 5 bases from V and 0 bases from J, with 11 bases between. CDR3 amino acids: CASSPGQSSGANVLTF. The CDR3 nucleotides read TGTGCCAGCAGCCCTGGACAGTCCTCTGGGGCCAACGTCCTGACTTTC. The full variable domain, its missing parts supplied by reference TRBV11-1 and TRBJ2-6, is EAEVAQSPRYKITEKSQAVAFWCDPISGHATLYWYRQILGQGPELLVQFQDESVVDDSQLPKDRFSAERLKGVDSTLKIQPAELGDSAMYLCASSPGQSSGANVLTFGAGSRLTVL.

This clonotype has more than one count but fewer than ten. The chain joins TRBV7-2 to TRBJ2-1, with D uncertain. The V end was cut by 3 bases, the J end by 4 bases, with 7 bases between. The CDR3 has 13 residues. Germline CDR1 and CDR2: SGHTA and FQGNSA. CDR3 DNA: TGTGCCAGCAGCTTGTTAGCTTACAATGAGCAGTTCTTC. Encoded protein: CASSLLAYNEQFF.

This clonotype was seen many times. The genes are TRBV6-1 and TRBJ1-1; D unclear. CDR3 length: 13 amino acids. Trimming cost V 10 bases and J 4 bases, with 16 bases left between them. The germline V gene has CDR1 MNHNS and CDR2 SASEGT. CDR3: CATLLTGSTEAFF. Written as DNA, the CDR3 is TGTGCCACCTTACTCACTGGGTCCACTGAAGCTTTCTTT.

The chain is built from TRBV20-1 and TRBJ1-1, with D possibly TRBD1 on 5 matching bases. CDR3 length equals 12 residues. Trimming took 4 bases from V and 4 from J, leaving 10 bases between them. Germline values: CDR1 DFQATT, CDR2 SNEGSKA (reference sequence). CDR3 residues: CSANDGGTEAFF. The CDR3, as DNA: TGCAGTGCTAACGACGGGGGCACTGAAGCTTTCTTT.

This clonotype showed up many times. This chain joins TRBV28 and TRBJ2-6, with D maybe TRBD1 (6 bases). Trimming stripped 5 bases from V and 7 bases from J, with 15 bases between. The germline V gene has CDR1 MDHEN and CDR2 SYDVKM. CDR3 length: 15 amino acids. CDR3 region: CASSPYRDGANVLTF. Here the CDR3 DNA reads TGTGCCAGCAGTCCCTACAGGGATGGAGCCAACGTCCTGACTTTC.

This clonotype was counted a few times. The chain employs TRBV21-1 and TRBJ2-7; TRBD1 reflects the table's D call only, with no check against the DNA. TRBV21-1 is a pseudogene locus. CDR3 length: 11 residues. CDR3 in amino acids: CASPGEAEQYF. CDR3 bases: TGTGCCAGCCCAGGGGAAGCGGAGCAGTACTTC.